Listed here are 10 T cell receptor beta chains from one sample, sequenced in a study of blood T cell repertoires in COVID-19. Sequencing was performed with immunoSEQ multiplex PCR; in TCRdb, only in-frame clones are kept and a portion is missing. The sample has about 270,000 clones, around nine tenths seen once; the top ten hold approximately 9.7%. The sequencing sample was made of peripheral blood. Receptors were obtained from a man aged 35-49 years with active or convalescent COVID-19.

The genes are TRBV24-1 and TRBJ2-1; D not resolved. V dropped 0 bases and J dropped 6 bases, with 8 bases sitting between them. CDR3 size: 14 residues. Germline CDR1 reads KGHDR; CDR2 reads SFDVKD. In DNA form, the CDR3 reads TGTGCCACCAGTGATTTGCTCACTCGCAATGAGCAGTTCTTC. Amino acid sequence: CATSDLLTRNEQFF.

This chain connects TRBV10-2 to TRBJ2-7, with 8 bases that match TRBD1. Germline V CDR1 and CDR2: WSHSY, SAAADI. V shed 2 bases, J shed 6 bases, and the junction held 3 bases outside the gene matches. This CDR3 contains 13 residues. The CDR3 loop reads CASSEQGAAEQYF. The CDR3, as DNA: TGCGCCAGCAGTGAGCAGGGGGCGGCCGAGCAGTACTTC.

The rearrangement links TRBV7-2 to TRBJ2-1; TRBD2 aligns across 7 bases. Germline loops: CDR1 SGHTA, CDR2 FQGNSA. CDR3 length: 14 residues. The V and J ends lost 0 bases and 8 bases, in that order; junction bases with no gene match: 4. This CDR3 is CASSLAGGIDEQFF. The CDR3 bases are TGTGCCAGCAGCTTAGCGGGGGGGATAGATGAGCAGTTCTTC.

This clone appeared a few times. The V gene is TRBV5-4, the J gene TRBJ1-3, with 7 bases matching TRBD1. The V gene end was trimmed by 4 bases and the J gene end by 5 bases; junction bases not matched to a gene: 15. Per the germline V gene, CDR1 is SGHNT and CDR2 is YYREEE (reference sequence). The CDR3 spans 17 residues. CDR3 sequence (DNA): TGTGCCAGCAGCGGAGATAGGGGACAGAATAAACGAAACACCATATATTTT. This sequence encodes CASSGDRGQNKRNTIYF.

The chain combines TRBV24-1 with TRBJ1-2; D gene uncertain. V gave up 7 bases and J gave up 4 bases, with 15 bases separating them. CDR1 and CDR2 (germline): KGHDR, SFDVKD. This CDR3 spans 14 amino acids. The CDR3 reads CATSSQRVSYGYTF. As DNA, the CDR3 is TGTGCCACCAGCTCGCAGAGGGTCAGCTATGGCTACACCTTC.

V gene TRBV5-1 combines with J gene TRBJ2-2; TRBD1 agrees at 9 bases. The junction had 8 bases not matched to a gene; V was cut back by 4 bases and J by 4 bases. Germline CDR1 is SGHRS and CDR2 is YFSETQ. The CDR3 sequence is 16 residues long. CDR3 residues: CASSLGRDRVTGELFF. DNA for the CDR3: TGCGCCAGCAGCCTGGGCCGGGACAGGGTCACCGGGGAGCTGTTTTTT.

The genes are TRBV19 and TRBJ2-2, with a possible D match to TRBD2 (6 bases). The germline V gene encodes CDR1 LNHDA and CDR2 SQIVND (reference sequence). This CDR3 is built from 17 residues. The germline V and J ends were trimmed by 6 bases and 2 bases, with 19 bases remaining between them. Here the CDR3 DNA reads TGTGCCAGTAGCCCCCAACCCGGGACTCCTAACACCGGGGAGCTGTTTTTT. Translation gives CASSPQPGTPNTGELFF.

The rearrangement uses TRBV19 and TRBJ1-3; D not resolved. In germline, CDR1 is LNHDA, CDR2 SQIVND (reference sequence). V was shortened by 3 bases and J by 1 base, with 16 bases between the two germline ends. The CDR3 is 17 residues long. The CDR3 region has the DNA TGTGCCAGTAGTATCGTAAGGAGGTGGGGATCTGGAAACACCATATATTTT. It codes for CASSIVRRWGSGNTIYF.

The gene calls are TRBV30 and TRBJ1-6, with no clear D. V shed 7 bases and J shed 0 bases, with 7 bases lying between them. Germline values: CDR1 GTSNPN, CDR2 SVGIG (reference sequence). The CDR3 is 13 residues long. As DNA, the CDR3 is TGTGCCTCTAAGAGCTCCTATAATTCACCCCTCCACTTT. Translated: CASKSSYNSPLHF. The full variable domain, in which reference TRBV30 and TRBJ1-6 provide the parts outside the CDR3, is SQTIHQWPATLVQPVGSPLSLECTVEGTSNPNLYWYRQAAGRGLQLLFYSVGIGQISSEVPQNLSASRPQDRQFILSSKKLLLSDSGFYLCASKSSYNSPLHFGNGTRLTVT.

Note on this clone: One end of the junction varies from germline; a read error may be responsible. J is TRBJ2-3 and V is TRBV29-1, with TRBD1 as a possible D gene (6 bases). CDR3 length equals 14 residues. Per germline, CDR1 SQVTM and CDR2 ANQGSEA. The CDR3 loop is CSAESGVADDTQYF. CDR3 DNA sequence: TGCAGCGCTGAATCAGGGGTGGCGGATGATACGCAGTATTTT.